This T cell receptor (beta chain) originates from a study of blood T cell repertoires in COVID-19. In germline, CDR1 is MNHEY, CDR2 SMNVEV (reference sequence). The CDR3 spans 17 residues. V was clipped by 5 bases and J by 3 bases, with 20 bases between them. Libraries were prepared by immunoSEQ multiplex PCR; TCRdb keeps only in-frame clonotypes and omits some of them. The sample has around 100,000 clones; 85% are singletons. Sequencing was performed on peripheral blood. The V call is TRBV27, the J call TRBJ1-5; tentatively, D is TRBD1 (5 bases). The receptor was isolated from a man aged 50-59 years with active or convalescent COVID-19. For the CDR3, the DNA is TGTGCCAGCAGTCCCTATAAGGGGCCGGTTGACAATCAGCCCCAGCATTTT. It translates to CASSPYKGPVDNQPQHF.